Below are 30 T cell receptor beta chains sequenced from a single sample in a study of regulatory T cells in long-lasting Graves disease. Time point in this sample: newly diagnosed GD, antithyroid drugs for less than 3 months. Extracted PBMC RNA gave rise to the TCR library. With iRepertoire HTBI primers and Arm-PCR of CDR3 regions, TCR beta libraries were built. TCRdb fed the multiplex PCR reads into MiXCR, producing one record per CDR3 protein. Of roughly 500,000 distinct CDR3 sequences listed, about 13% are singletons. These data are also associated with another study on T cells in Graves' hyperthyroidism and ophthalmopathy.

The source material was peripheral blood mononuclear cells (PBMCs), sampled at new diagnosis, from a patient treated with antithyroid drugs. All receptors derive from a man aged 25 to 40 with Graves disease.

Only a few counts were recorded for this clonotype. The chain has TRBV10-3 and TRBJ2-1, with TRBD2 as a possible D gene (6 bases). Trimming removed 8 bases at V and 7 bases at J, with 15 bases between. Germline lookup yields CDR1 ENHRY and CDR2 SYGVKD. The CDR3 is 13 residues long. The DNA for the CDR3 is TGTGCCATCCTCCGGGAGTTGGGGAATGAGCAGTTCTTC. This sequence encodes CAILRELGNEQFF.

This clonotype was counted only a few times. CDR3 in amino acids: CASSEPPPAGGHGYTF. As DNA, the CDR3 is TGCGCCAGCAGTGAGCCCCCCCCGGCAGGGGGCCATGGCTACACCTTC. J is TRBJ1-2 and V is TRBV10-1; TRBD1 matches 8 bases. CDR1 is WNHNN, CDR2 SYGVQD, per germline (reference sequence). Trimming cost V 2 bases and J 6 bases; bases outside gene matches: 11. The CDR3 has 16 amino acids.

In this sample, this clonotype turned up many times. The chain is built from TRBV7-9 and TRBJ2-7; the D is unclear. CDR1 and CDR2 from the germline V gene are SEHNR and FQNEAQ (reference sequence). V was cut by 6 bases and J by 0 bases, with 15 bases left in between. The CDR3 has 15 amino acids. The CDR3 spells CASSFGILSSYEQYF. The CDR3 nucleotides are TGTGCCAGCAGTTTTGGGATTTTAAGCTCCTACGAGCAGTACTTC.

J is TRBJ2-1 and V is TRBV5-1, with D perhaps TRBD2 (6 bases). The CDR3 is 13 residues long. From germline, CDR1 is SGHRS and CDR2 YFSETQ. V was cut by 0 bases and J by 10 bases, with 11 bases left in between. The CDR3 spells CASSLGLVREQFF. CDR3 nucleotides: TGCGCCAGCAGCTTGGGACTAGTCCGCGAGCAGTTCTTC.

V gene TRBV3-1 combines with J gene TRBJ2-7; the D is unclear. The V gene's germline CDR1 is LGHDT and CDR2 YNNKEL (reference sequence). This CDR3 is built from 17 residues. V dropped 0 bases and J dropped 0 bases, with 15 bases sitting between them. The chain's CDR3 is CASSQDGLLESSYEQYF. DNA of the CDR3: TGTGCCAGCAGCCAAGATGGTTTACTCGAGAGCTCCTACGAGCAGTACTTC.

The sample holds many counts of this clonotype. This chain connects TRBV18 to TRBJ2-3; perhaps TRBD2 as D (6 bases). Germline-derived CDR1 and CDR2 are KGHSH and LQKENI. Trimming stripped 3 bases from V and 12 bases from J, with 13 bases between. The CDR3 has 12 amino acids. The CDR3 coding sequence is TGTGCCAGCTCACCCCCCAGCGGGCCCCAGTATTTT. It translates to CASSPPSGPQYF.

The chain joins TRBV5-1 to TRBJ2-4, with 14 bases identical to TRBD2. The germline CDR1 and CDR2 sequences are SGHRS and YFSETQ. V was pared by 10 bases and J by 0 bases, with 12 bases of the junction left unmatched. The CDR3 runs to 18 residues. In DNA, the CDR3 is TGCGCCCGCCAGGGACTAGCGGGAGTGGGCTTAGCCAAAAACATTCAGTACTTC. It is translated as CARQGLAGVGLAKNIQYF. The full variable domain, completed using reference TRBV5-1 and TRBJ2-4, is KAGVTQTPRYLIKTRGQQVTLSCSPISGHRSVSWYQQTPGQGLQFLFEYFSETQRNKGNFPGRFSGRQFSNSRSEMNVSTLELGDSALYLCARQGLAGVGLAKNIQYFGAGTRLSVL.

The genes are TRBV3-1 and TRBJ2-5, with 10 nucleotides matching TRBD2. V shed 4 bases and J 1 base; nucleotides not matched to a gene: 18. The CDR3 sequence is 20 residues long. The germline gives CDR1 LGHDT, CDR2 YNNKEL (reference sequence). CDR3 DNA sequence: TGTGCCAGCAGCCTCCAGGGGGCTAGGCTAGCGGGAGCGTTCCAAGAGACCCAGTACTTC. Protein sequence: CASSLQGARLAGAFQETQYF.

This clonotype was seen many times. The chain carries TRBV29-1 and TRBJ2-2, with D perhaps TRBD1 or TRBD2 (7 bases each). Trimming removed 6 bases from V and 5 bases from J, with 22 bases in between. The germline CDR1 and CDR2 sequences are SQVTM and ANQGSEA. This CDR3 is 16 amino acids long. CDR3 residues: CSVGTAGFSGTGELFF. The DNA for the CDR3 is TGCAGCGTGGGGACAGCGGGGTTTAGCGGTACCGGGGAGCTGTTTTTT.

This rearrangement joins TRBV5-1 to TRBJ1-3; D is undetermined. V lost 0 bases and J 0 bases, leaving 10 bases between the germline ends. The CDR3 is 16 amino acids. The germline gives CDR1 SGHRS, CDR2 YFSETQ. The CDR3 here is CASSLGGRNSGNTIYF. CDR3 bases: TGCGCCAGCAGCTTGGGTGGACGCAACTCTGGAAACACCATATATTTT.

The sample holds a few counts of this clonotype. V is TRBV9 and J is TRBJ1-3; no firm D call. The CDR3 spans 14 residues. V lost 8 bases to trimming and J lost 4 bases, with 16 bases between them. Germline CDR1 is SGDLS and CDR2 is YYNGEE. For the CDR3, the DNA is TGTGCCAGTAGTTTCGGGAGGGAAGGAAACACCATATATTTT. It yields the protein CASSFGREGNTIYF.

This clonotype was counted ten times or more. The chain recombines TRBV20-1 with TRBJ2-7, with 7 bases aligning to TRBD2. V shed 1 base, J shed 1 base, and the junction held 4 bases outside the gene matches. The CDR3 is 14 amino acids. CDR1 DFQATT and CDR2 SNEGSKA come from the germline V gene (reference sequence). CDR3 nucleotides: TGCAGTGCTAGAGCGGGGGGACCGTCCTACGAGCAGTACTTC. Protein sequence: CSARAGGPSYEQYF.

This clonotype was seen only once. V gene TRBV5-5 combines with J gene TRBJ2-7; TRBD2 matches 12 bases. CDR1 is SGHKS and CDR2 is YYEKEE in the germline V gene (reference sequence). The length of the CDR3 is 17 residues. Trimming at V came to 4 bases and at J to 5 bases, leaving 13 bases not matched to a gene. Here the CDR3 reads CASSLRTSGKIGNEQYF. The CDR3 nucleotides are TGTGCCAGCAGCCTGAGGACTAGCGGGAAAATAGGTAACGAGCAGTACTTC.

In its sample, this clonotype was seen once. CDR3 nucleotide sequence: TGCAGTGCTAGAGCTGGTTGGGACAGGGGAATACTGGTTGACACCATATATTTT. This sequence encodes CSARAGWDRGILVDTIYF. The chain combines TRBV20-1 with TRBJ1-3; 10 bases agree with TRBD1. The CDR3 is 18 residues long. V lost 1 base, J lost 8 bases, and 17 bases stayed unmatched. Germline CDR1 is DFQATT and CDR2 is SNEGSKA (reference sequence).

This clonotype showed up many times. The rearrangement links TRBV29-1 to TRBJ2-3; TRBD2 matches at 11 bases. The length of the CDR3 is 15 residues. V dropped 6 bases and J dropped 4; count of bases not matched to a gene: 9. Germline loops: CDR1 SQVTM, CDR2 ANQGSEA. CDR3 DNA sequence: TGCAGCGTCCAACTAGCGGGAGTTATTCCAGATACGCAGTATTTT. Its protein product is CSVQLAGVIPDTQYF.

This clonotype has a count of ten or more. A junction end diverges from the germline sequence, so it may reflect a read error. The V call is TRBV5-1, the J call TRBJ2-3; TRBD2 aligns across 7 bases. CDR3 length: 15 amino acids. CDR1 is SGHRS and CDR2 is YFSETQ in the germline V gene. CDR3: CASSLGDYSEDTQYF. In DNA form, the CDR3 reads TGTGCCAGCAGCTTAGGGGACTACTCGGAGGATACGCAGTATTTT.

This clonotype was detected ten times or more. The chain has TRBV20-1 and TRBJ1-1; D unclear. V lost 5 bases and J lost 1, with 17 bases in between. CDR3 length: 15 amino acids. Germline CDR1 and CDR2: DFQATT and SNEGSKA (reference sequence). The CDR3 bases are TGCAGTGCTGGAGTGGGGTCCCGGAGGAACACTGAAGCTTTCTTT. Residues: CSAGVGSRRNTEAFF.

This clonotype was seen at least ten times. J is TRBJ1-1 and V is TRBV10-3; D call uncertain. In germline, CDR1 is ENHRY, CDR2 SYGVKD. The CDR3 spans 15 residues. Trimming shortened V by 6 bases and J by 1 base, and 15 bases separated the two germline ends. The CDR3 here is CAIRSGLGWNTEAFF. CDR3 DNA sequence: TGTGCCATCAGGTCCGGGTTAGGTTGGAACACTGAAGCTTTCTTT.

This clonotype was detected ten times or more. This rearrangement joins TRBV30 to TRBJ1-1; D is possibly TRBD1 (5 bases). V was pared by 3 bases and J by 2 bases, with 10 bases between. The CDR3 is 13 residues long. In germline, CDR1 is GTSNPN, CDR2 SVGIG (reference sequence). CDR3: CAWSRGINTEAFF. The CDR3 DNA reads TGTGCCTGGAGCCGGGGCATTAACACTGAAGCTTTCTTT.

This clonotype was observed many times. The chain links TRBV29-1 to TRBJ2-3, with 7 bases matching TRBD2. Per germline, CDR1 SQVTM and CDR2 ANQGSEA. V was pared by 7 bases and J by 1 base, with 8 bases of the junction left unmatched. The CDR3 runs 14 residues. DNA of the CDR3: TGCAGCGGTCTCGCTAGCGGTGGCACAGATACGCAGTATTTT. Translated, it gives CSGLASGGTDTQYF.

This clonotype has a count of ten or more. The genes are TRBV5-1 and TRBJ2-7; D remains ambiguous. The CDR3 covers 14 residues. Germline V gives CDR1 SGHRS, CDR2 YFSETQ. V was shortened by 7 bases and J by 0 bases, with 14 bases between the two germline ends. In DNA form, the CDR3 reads TGCGCCAGCGGATTAGCCCTAAGCTCCTACGAGCAGTACTTC. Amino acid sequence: CASGLALSSYEQYF.

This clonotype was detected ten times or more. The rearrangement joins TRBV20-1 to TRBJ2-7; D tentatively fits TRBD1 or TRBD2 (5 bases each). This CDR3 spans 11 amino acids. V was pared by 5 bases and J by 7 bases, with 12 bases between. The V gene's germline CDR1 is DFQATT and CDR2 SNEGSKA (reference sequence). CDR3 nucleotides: TGCAGTGCTCGCTTCGGGACGGAGCAGTACTTC. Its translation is CSARFGTEQYF.

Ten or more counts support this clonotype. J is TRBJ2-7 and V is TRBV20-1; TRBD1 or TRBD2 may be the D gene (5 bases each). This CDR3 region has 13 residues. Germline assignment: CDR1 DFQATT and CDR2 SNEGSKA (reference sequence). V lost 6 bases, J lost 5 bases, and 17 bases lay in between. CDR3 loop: CSARGDTSNEQYF. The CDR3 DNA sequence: TGCAGTGCCCGGGGCGACACCTCGAACGAGCAGTACTTC.

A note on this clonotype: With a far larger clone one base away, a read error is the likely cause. The CDR3 DNA reads TGTGTCAGCACCCCAGGGCTAGGGGGCAATCAGCCCCAGCATTTT. Translation gives CVSTPGLGGNQPQHF. This chain joins TRBV7-9 and TRBJ1-5, with D tentatively TRBD1 (5 bases). Germline values: CDR1 SEHNR, CDR2 FQNEAQ (reference sequence). There are 15 residues in the CDR3.

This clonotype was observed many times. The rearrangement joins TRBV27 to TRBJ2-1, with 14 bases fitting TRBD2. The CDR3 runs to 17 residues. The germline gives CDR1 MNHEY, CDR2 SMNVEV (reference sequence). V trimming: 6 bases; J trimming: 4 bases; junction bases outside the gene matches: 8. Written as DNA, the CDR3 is TGTGCCAGCAGAAGTGGACTAGCGGGAGGCGCGTACAATGAGCAGTTCTTC. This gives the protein CASRSGLAGGAYNEQFF.

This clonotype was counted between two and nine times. The CDR3 DNA is TGTGCCGCCCGGTCTGCAACTAATGAAAAACTGTTTTTT. This gives the protein CAARSATNEKLFF. The chain is built from TRBV10-3 and TRBJ1-4; no reliable D call. Germline V lookup: CDR1 ENHRY, CDR2 SYGVKD. The germline V and J ends were trimmed by 11 bases and 0 bases, with 10 bases remaining between them. CDR3 length: 13 amino acids.

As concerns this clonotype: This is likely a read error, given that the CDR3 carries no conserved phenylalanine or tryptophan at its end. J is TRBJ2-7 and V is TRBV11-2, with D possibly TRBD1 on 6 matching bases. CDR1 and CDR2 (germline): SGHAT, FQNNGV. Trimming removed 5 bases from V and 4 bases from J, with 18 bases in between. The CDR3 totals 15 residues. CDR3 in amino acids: CASSPDYSGEYEQYL. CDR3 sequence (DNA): TGTGCCAGCAGCCCTGACTACTCAGGGGAGTACGAGCAGTACCTC.

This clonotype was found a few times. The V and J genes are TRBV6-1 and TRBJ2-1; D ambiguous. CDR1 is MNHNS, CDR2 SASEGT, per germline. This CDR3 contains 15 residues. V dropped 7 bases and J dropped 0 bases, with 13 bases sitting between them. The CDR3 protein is CASTLRVSSYNEQFF. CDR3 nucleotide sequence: TGTGCCAGCACCCTTCGAGTATCCTCCTACAATGAGCAGTTCTTC.

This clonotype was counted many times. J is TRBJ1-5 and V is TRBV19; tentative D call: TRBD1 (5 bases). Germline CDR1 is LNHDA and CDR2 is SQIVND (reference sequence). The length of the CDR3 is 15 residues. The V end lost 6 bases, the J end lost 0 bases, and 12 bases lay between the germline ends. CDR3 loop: CASSRQRDSNQPQHF. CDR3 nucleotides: TGTGCCAGTAGCCGACAGCGTGATAGCAATCAGCCCCAGCATTTT. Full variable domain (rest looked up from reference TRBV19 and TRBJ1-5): DGGITQSPKYLFRKEGQNVTLSCEQNLNHDAMYWYRQDPGQGLRLIYYSQIVNDFQKGDIAEGYSVSREKKESFPLTVTSAQKNPTAFYLCASSRQRDSNQPQHFGDGTRLSIL.

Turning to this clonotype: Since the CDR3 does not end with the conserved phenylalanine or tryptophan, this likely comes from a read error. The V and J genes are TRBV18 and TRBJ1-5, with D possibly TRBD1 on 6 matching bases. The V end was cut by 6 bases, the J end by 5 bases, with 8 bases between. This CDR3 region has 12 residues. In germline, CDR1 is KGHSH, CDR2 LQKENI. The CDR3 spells CASSDSYQPQHL. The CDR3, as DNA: TGTGCCAGCTCGGACAGTTATCAGCCCCAGCATCTT.